This T cell receptor beta chain was captured by sequencing in a study of T cells in Graves' hyperthyroidism and ophthalmopathy. Study results and caveats: Stable hyperthyroidism was told apart from ophthalmopathy by a model built on 13 V-J features. Progression to ophthalmopathy was predicted a median of 6.5 months early.

From RNA transcripts, TCR beta CDR3 regions were amplified. Carried out on the TCR CDR3, a first-round RT-PCR used the HTBI primer set. TCRdb processed the multiplex PCR reads anew with MiXCR; each CDR3 protein has one entry. The sample has 600,000 to 700,000 distinct CDR3 sequences, 45% seen once; the top ten hold about 7.7%. On this clonotype: As yet, its antigen is unknown.

Germline V gene data show CDR1 as SGHTA and CDR2 as FQGNSA. V dropped 5 bases and J dropped 0; count of bases not matched to a gene: 14. There are 21 residues in the CDR3. Uncontrolled infections, other autoimmune diseases, pregnancy or lactation led to exclusion of patients. Clinical symptoms, serum thyroxine, TRAb, thyroid ultrasound and orbital computed tomography informed diagnoses. The source is an adult man with Graves' disease, either hyperthyroidism or ophthalmopathy (not recorded which). The sample comprised peripheral blood or thyroid tissue (not recorded which). The chain recombines TRBV7-2 with TRBJ2-6; TRBD2 agrees at 12 bases. The CDR3 bases are TGTGCCAGCAGCCTTATTCCTAGCGGGAGGGCCTGGCCCTCTGGGGCCAACGTCCTGACTTTC. It encodes CASSLIPSGRAWPSGANVLTF.